The 30 T cell receptor beta chains presented below share a single source sample, sequenced in a study of T cells in Graves' hyperthyroidism and ophthalmopathy (dated by TCRdb to about 2019). Library creation used multiplex PCR. The instrument was an Illumina HiSeq 2000. The TCR beta CDR3 regions were amplified from the RNA transcripts. The first round of RT-PCR for the TCR CDR3 was performed with the HTBI primer set and the Qiagen OneStep RT-PCR kit. TCRdb itself trimmed the public reads at Q25 with fastp, ran MiXCR and retained productive beta chains. A single entry per CDR3 protein holds the most common genes and DNA from its merged rows. The sample data list about 350,000 distinct CDR3 sequences, and roughly 15% of these were observed just once. Approximately 35% of the sample is in the top ten clones. The sample comprised blood. The receptors stem from a woman in her thirties or forties with Graves' ophthalmopathy.

The J gene is TRBJ2-7, the V gene TRBV27; 7 bases fit TRBD1. V trimming: 2 bases; J trimming: 6 bases; junction bases outside the gene matches: 10. In germline, CDR1 is MNHEY, CDR2 SMNVEV (reference sequence). The CDR3 has 15 amino acids. The CDR3 region has the DNA TGTGCCAGCAGTTTAAGACAGGGCAAGCTTGTCGAGCAGTACTTC. Protein sequence: CASSLRQGKLVEQYF.

The chain has TRBV6-2 or TRBV6-3 and TRBJ2-5, with a tentative D call TRBD2 (6 bases). Trimming removed 5 bases at V and 1 base at J, with 14 bases between. Germline loops: CDR1 MNHEY, CDR2 SVGEGT. The CDR3 has 15 residues. The CDR3 loop reads CASSTGGAIQETQYF. The DNA of the CDR3 is TGTGCCAGCAGTACCGGGGGAGCGATCCAAGAGACCCAGTACTTC.

In its sample, this clonotype was seen many times. The CDR3, as DNA: TGTGCCAGCAGCCCAACGTATGGACTAGCGGGATTGGGTCATGTGTTCTTC. Its translation: CASSPTYGLAGLGHVFF. This chain uses TRBV28 with TRBJ2-1, with 12 positions matching TRBD2. This CDR3 is built from 17 residues. CDR1 is MDHEN, CDR2 SYDVKM, per germline. The V segment lost 6 bases and the J segment 15 bases; nucleotides outside the gene matches: 21.

This clonotype has at least ten counts. The V and J genes are TRBV28 and TRBJ1-1; D gene unclear. Trimming left V 6 bases short and J 3 bases short, with 14 bases between. This CDR3 has 14 amino acids. In germline, CDR1 is MDHEN, CDR2 SYDVKM. CDR3 DNA sequence: TGTGCCAGCAGCCTCACGGGTTTGTACACTGAAGCTTTCTTT. Encoded protein: CASSLTGLYTEAFF.

This clonotype was observed a handful of times. The genes are TRBV19 and TRBJ2-3; D is possibly TRBD2 (5 bases). This CDR3 region has 11 residues. In germline, CDR1 is LNHDA, CDR2 SQIVND (reference sequence). V dropped 8 bases and J dropped 7 bases, with 10 bases sitting between them. CDR3 amino acids: CASVSGHTQYF. The CDR3 nucleotides are TGTGCCAGTGTAAGCGGTCATACGCAGTATTTT.

The chain is built from TRBV27 and TRBJ1-3; D unresolved. Germline assignment: CDR1 MNHEY and CDR2 SMNVEV (reference sequence). Trimming removed 4 bases at V and 0 bases at J, with 16 bases between. The CDR3 length is 17 residues. The CDR3 region is CASSSYRALSSGNTIYF. The CDR3 DNA follows: TGTGCCAGCAGTTCTTATAGGGCCCTTAGCTCTGGAAACACCATATATTTT.

The chain combines TRBV18 with TRBJ1-6; D is uncertain. CDR3 size: 15 residues. Trimming took off 1 base at V and 10 bases at J, with 14 bases between the two ends. Germline V gene data show CDR1 as KGHSH and CDR2 as LQKENI. The CDR3 DNA reads TGTGCCAGCTCACCACAGAGGGAAACCGTCTCACCCCTCCACTTT. It codes for CASSPQRETVSPLHF.

The chain is built from TRBV7-6 and TRBJ1-1; D gene unclear. V lost 4 bases and J 2 bases, leaving 11 bases between the germline ends. From germline, CDR1 is SGHVS and CDR2 FNYEAQ. The CDR3 extends over 14 amino acids. This CDR3 reads CASSSRSFNTEAFF. The CDR3 region has the DNA TGTGCCAGCAGCTCCCGGTCCTTTAACACTGAAGCTTTCTTT.

In this sample, this clonotype turned up many times. The chain combines TRBV29-1 with TRBJ1-4, with D possibly being TRBD1 (5 bases). Trimming left V 7 bases short and J 10 bases short, with 19 bases between. The CDR3 runs 13 residues. Germline V gene sequence: CDR1 SQVTM, CDR2 ANQGSEA. The CDR3: CSAMTAVLGKLFF. As DNA, the CDR3 is TGCAGCGCCATGACAGCGGTTTTAGGAAAACTGTTTTTT.

At least ten counts were recorded for this clonotype. V and J are TRBV7-3 and TRBJ2-5; no firm D call. CDR3 length: 14 residues. Germline lookup yields CDR1 SGHTA and CDR2 FQGTGA. The V and J ends lost 6 bases and 3 bases respectively, with 14 bases between them. This chain's CDR3 is CASRGIWVEETQYF. The CDR3 DNA is TGTGCCAGCAGGGGGATATGGGTCGAAGAGACCCAGTACTTC.

This clonotype was seen repeatedly, ten times or more. The V gene is TRBV7-9, the J gene TRBJ1-1; D call uncertain. The germline V gene has CDR1 SEHNR and CDR2 FQNEAQ (reference sequence). V was pared by 5 bases and J by 3 bases, with 10 bases between. The CDR3 is 13 residues long. The CDR3 region is CASSQTADTEAFF. The CDR3 coding sequence is TGTGCCAGCAGCCAAACCGCGGACACTGAAGCTTTCTTT. Full variable domain (remainder filled in from reference TRBV7-9 and TRBJ1-1): DTGVSQNPRHKITKRGQNVTFRCDPISEHNRLYWYRQTLGQGPEFLTYFQNEAQLEKSRLLSDRFSAERPKGSFSTLEIQRTEQGDSAMYLCASSQTADTEAFFGQGTRLTVV.

The chain is built from TRBV29-1 and TRBJ1-2, with 8 bases identical to TRBD1. V trimming: 2 bases; J trimming: 8 bases; junction bases outside the gene matches: 4. CDR1 SQVTM and CDR2 ANQGSEA come from the germline V gene. This CDR3 comprises 12 residues. This chain's CDR3 is CSVESGQGGYTF. The DNA for the CDR3 is TGCAGCGTTGAATCAGGACAGGGAGGCTACACCTTC.

This clonotype has more than one count but fewer than ten. The chain is built from TRBV10-3 and TRBJ2-7, with 7 bases matching TRBD1. The CDR3 loop spans 14 amino acids. In germline, CDR1 is ENHRY, CDR2 SYGVKD. J lost 3 bases, V lost 4 bases, and 6 bases had no gene match. This CDR3 reads CAISATGEIYEQYF. The CDR3 DNA reads TGTGCCATCAGTGCTACAGGGGAAATCTACGAGCAGTACTTC.

This clonotype showed up many times. The chain uses TRBV6-1 and TRBJ2-3, with 7 bases that match TRBD1. Germline CDR1 is MNHNS and CDR2 is SASEGT. The CDR3 has 14 residues. The V gene end was trimmed by 5 bases and the J gene end by 5 bases; junction bases not matched to a gene: 7. DNA for the CDR3: TGTGCCAGCAGTTCAGCTACAGGGGTAGATACGCAGTATTTT. Its protein product is CASSSATGVDTQYF.

This clonotype was seen ten or more times. The CDR3 DNA is TGCAGCGTTGAAGGAACATCGGGACGGACCTACGAGCAGTACTTC. It is translated as CSVEGTSGRTYEQYF. The chain links TRBV29-1 to TRBJ2-7; D may match TRBD1 or TRBD2 (5 bases each). The V end lost 1 base, the J end lost 2 bases, and 15 bases lay between the germline ends. The germline gives CDR1 SQVTM, CDR2 ANQGSEA. The CDR3 runs to 15 residues.

The chain combines TRBV11-3 with TRBJ2-1, with D uncertain. V lost 4 bases, J lost 5 bases, and 6 bases lay in between. The CDR3 is made up of 12 amino acids. Germline-derived CDR1 and CDR2 are SGHNT and YENEEA. CDR3 in DNA: TGTGCCAGCAGCTACCGGGACAATGAGCAGTTCTTC. The encoded protein is CASSYRDNEQFF.

This clonotype came up many times. This rearrangement joins TRBV20-1 to TRBJ2-7, with D perhaps matching TRBD2 (6 bases). CDR1 is DFQATT, CDR2 SNEGSKA, per germline (reference sequence). The CDR3 is 14 amino acids. Trimming removed 5 bases at V and 7 bases at J, with 21 bases between. The CDR3 sequence: CSADNPGLPREQYF. The CDR3 bases are TGCAGTGCTGATAACCCGGGACTGCCGAGGGAGCAGTACTTC.

This rearrangement joins TRBV19 to TRBJ2-1; TRBD2 matches 8 bases. The CDR3 length is 19 residues. Germline trimming cut 7 bases from V and 3 bases from J; bases unmatched to any gene: 20. Germline CDR1 is LNHDA and CDR2 is SQIVND (reference sequence). DNA for the CDR3: TGTGCCAGTACTTCAGCGGGAGTGCTCAGTATACCGTACTACAATGAGCAGTTCTTC. Amino acid sequence: CASTSAGVLSIPYYNEQFF.

At least ten counts were recorded for this clonotype. J is TRBJ2-5 and V is TRBV18; tentative D call: TRBD2 (5 bases). The CDR3 extends over 12 amino acids. V shed 2 bases and J shed 4 bases, with 5 bases lying between them. CDR1 KGHSH and CDR2 LQKENI come from the germline V gene. The CDR3 sequence: CASSPEGETQYF. The CDR3 coding sequence is TGTGCCAGCTCACCAGAGGGAGAGACCCAGTACTTC.

This clonotype appeared many times. The chain couples TRBV11-2 to TRBJ2-1; no clear D. The V and J ends lost 1 base and 2 bases respectively, with 9 bases between them. CDR1 is SGHAT, CDR2 FQNNGV, per germline. This CDR3 is built from 15 residues. Written as DNA, the CDR3 is TGTGCCAGCAGCTTAGGAGCGCCTCCCTACAATGAGCAGTTCTTC. This encodes CASSLGAPPYNEQFF.

In this sample, this clonotype turned up a few times. V gene TRBV5-1 combines with J gene TRBJ1-3; TRBD1 might be the D (6 bases). Germline CDR1 SGHRS, CDR2 YFSETQ. V was trimmed by 4 bases and J by 3 bases, leaving 20 bases between them. The CDR3 runs 17 residues. The CDR3 DNA reads TGCGCCAGCAGCCTAAACCCTCAGGGGTCTATTGGAAACACCATATATTTT. It specifies CASSLNPQGSIGNTIYF.

This clonotype was seen many times. The chain employs TRBV12-3 or TRBV12-4 and TRBJ2-5; TRBD1 matches at 7 bases. V lost 6 bases and J lost 5; bases outside the gene matches: 3. The CDR3 is made up of 12 amino acids. CDR3 in amino acids: CASSLDRETQYF. The CDR3 DNA reads as TGTGCCAGCAGCTTGGACAGGGAGACCCAGTACTTC.

The chain combines TRBV4-2 with TRBJ2-1, with 11 bases lining up with TRBD1. V lost 3 bases and J lost 2; bases outside the gene matches: 3. CDR1 is LGHNA, CDR2 YNFKEQ, per germline. The CDR3 covers 16 residues. The CDR3 region has the DNA TGTGCCAGCAGCCATGAGGGACAGGGGGCCTACAATGAGCAGTTCTTC. The encoded protein is CASSHEGQGAYNEQFF.

This clonotype was seen repeatedly, ten times or more. The chain links TRBV7-2 to TRBJ1-2; 9 bases align to TRBD1. The CDR3 sequence is 14 residues long. V gave up 3 bases and J gave up 5 bases; unmatched junction bases: 4. Looked up from germline, CDR1 is SGHTA and CDR2 is FQGNSA. In nucleotides, the CDR3 is TGTGCCAGCAGCTTCCGGGACAGGGCATATGGCTACACCTTC. It yields the protein CASSFRDRAYGYTF.

This clonotype was detected ten times or more. The rearrangement uses TRBV11-2 and TRBJ2-7, with 8 nucleotides matching TRBD1. The CDR3 loop spans 12 amino acids. With 5 bases clipped from V and 6 bases from J, the junction kept 3 bases outside the gene matches. Germline loops: CDR1 SGHAT, CDR2 FQNNGV. CDR3 nucleotides: TGTGCCAGCAGCGACACAGGGGGCGAGCAGTACTTC. Translation gives CASSDTGGEQYF.

The V and J genes are TRBV5-5 and TRBJ1-4; D remains ambiguous. This CDR3 contains 14 residues. V was shortened by 2 bases and J by 1 base, with 6 bases between the two germline ends. CDR1 and CDR2 from the germline V gene are SGHKS and YYEKEE (reference sequence). The CDR3 nucleotides read TGTGCCAGCAGCTTAGAAGGAACTAATGAAAAACTGTTTTTT. Translated: CASSLEGTNEKLFF.

Only a few counts were recorded for this clonotype. One base away lies a much larger clone, so this may be a sequencing read error. The chain carries TRBV9 and TRBJ2-5; no definite D call. The germline V gene encodes CDR1 SGDLS and CDR2 YYNGEE. CDR3 length equals 13 residues. The CDR3 here is CVSSAPRQETQYF. Here the CDR3 DNA reads TGTGTCAGCAGCGCACCCCGACAAGAGACCCAGTACTTC.

This clonotype has at least ten counts. This rearrangement joins TRBV15 to TRBJ1-1, with D unresolved. Per germline, CDR1 LNHNV and CDR2 YYDKDF (reference sequence). Trimming left V 0 bases short and J 10 bases short, with 21 bases between. The CDR3 length is 16 residues. CDR3 nucleotide sequence: TGTGCCACCAGCAGAGATCGGAGCTCTGGGCCGTCGGGAGCTTTCTTT. Amino acid sequence: CATSRDRSSGPSGAFF.

The chain carries TRBV18 and TRBJ1-3; D gene ambiguous. The CDR3 covers 14 residues. CDR1 is KGHSH, CDR2 LQKENI, per germline. The V end lost 4 bases, the J end lost 1 base, and 8 bases lay between the germline ends. CDR3 in amino acids: CASSLDGSGNTIYF. CDR3 DNA: TGTGCCAGCTCACTAGATGGATCTGGAAACACCATATATTTT.

A few counts support this clonotype. The chain recombines TRBV4-1 with TRBJ2-7; weak D call: TRBD2 (5 bases). Per germline, CDR1 MGHRA and CDR2 YSYEKL. This CDR3 has 14 residues. The V end was cut by 2 bases, the J end by 0 bases, with 8 bases between. CDR3 sequence: CASSQTRSSYEQYF. Written as DNA, the CDR3 is TGCGCCAGCAGCCAAACTAGGTCCTCCTACGAGCAGTACTTC.